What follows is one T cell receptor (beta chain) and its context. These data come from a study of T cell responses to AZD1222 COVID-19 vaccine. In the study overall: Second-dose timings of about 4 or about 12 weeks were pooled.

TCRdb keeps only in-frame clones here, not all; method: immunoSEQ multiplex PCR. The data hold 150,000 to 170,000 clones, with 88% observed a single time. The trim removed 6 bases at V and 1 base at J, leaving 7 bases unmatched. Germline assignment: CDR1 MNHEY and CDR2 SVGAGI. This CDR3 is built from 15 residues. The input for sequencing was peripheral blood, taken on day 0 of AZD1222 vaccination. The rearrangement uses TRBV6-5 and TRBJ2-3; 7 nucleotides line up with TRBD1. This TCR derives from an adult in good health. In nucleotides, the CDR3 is TGTGCCAGCAGACTAACGACAGGGCGCACAGATACGCAGTATTTT. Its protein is CASRLTTGRTDTQYF.